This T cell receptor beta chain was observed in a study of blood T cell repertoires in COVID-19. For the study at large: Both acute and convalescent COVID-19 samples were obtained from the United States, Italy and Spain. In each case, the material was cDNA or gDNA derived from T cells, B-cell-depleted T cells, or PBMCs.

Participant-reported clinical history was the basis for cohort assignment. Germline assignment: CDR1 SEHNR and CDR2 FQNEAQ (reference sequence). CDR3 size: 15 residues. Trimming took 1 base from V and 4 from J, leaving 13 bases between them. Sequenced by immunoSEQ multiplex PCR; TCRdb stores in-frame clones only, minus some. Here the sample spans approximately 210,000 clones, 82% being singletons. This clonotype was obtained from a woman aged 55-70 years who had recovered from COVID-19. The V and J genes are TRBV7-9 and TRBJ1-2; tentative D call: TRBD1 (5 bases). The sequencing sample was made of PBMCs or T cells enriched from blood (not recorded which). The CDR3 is CASSLDNGGGYGYTF. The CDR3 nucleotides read TGTGCCAGCAGCTTAGATAACGGGGGTGGCTATGGCTACACCTTC.